This T cell receptor beta chain appears in the sequencing data of a study of identical twins. The CDR3 length is 15 residues. Trimming at V came to 2 bases and at J to 2 bases, leaving 3 bases not matched to a gene. Germline-derived CDR1 and CDR2 are LGHNT and FRNRAP. TCRdb passed the 5' RACE reads through MiXCR, listing each CDR3 protein once. This repertoire shows about 690,000 distinct CDR3 sequences, approximately 22% found once; its top ten account for 4.3%. Separately, the same data were catalogued under a study of T cells expressing NK-cell markers. Turning to that study: Sequencing of TCR beta repertoires drew on sorted CD3+CD56+NKG2C+, CD3+CD56+NKG2C- and CD3+CD56-NKG2C+ T cells. The CD3+CD56-NKG2C+ fraction of a handful of donors was likewise dominated by these clonotypes.

The source is a young woman in good health. Sequencing input: PBMCs. This rearrangement joins TRBV12-5 to TRBJ2-5; 9 nucleotides agree with TRBD2. The CDR3 protein is CASGLRLAEQETQYF. In DNA form, the CDR3 reads TGTGCTAGTGGTTTGAGACTAGCGGAACAAGAGACCCAGTACTTC.